Detailed here is one TCR beta chain. The data were taken from a study of cytomegalovirus exposure and HLA in healthy donors. Primers included in the PCR were 60 Vbeta and 13 Jbeta primers. This table comes from immunoSEQ multiplex PCR, and its TCRdb copy is limited to in-frame clones, with some not included. This table holds 150,000 to 200,000 clones, almost 80% found once. V was trimmed by 2 bases and J by 5 bases, leaving 13 bases between them. The CDR3 length is 15 residues. Germline values: CDR1 MDHEN, CDR2 SYDVKM. This clonotype was obtained from a man aged 40-49 years in good health and CMV-seropositive. The chain couples TRBV28 to TRBJ2-1, with a weak D call TRBD2 (5 bases). The sample was PBMCs. CDR3 DNA: TGTGCCAGCAGTTTAATTAACGGGATTAACAATGAGCAGTTCTTC. Encoded protein: CASSLINGINNEQFF.